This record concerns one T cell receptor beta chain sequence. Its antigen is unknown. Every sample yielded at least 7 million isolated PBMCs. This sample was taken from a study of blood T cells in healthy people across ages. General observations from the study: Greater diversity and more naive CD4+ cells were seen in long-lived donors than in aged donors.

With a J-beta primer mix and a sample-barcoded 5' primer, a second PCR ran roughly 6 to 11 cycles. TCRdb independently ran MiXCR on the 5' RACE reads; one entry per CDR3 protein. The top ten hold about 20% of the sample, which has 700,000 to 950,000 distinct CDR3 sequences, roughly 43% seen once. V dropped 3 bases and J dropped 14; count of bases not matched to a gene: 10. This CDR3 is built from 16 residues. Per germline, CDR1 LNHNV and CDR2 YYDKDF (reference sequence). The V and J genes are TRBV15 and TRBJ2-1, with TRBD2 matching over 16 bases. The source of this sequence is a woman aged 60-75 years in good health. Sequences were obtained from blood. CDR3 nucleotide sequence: TGTGCCACCAGCAGCCCGGGACTAGCGGGAGGGTGGGAAGAGTTCTTC. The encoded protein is CATSSPGLAGGWEEFF.